This TCR beta chain was captured by sequencing in a study of blood T cell repertoires in COVID-19. Looking at the study overall: Sources were T cells, B-cell-depleted T cells, or PBMCs; the material itself was cDNA or gDNA.

This clone was detected only once. Trimming shortened V by 5 bases and J by 1 base, and 14 bases separated the two germline ends. CDR3 length: 15 amino acids. Per the germline V gene, CDR1 is SNHLY and CDR2 is FYNNEI. Authors' data handling: Scientists estimated how many nucleated cells there were by amplifying reference gene primers. The assay was immunoSEQ multiplex PCR, and TCRdb's table has in-frame clones only and misses some. The V and J calls and clone size were taken over from that table, and D and trimming were inferred from the DNA. The table has 200,000 to 250,000 clones, over 65% seen once.

Sequenced input: PBMCs or T cells enriched from blood (not recorded which). The source is a woman aged 60 to 75 who had recovered from COVID-19. V usage is TRBV2 and J usage is TRBJ1-1; possibly TRBD1 for D (5 bases). The CDR3 is CASSLTDLGNTEAFF. The CDR3 bases are TGTGCCAGCAGTTTGACAGACCTTGGGAACACTGAAGCTTTCTTT.